The rows below give T cell receptor beta chains drawn from one sample of a study of cytomegalovirus exposure and HLA in healthy donors. This table comes from immunoSEQ multiplex PCR, and its TCRdb copy is limited to in-frame clones, with some not included. The data contain roughly 200,000 clones, roughly 80% of them singletons. The sample consisted of PBMCs. These receptors all stem from a man in his thirties or forties in good health and CMV-seronegative. Each CDR3 is given with its conserved first and last residue. Each record gives: J gene, D gene, clone size, V gene, CDR3 DNA, CDR3 protein. D genes are given only for firm matches. Clone size, where shown, is once, few, many, or a class for clones that have expanded.

J gene: TRBJ1-1; D gene: TRBD1; clone size: NA; V gene: TRBV4-1; CDR3 DNA: TGCGCCAGCAGAGGGACAGCGCTGAACACTGAAGCTTTCTTT; CDR3 protein: CASRGTALNTEAFF
J gene: TRBJ1-1; D gene: NA; clone size: NA; V gene: TRBV28; CDR3 DNA: TGTGCCAGCAGTTTGGGCATATCTCTGAACACTGAAGCTTTCTTT; CDR3 protein: CASSLGISLNTEAFF
J gene: TRBJ2-7; D gene: NA; clone size: few; V gene: TRBV7-3; CDR3 DNA: TGTGCCAGCAGCTTATCGGCAGGGCCCTCCTACGAGCAGTACTTC; CDR3 protein: CASSLSAGPSYEQYF
J gene: TRBJ2-7; D gene: TRBD2; clone size: NA; V gene: TRBV27; CDR3 DNA: TGTGCCAGCAGATCAAATATAAGAGAGAAGCGGGGGATCGAGCAGTACTTC; CDR3 protein: CASRSNIREKRGIEQYF
J gene: TRBJ2-5; D gene: NA; clone size: NA; V gene: TRBV9; CDR3 DNA: TGTGCCAGCAGCCGAGGCGGGGGCGCGGGGTACCAAGAGACCCAGTACTTC; CDR3 protein: CASSRGGGAGYQETQYF
J gene: TRBJ2-5; D gene: TRBD1; clone size: NA; V gene: TRBV5-1; CDR3 DNA: TGCGCCAGCAGCTTCTATCCCCGGGACAGGGTATCCTCAGAGACCCAGTACTTC; CDR3 protein: CASSFYPRDRVSSETQYF
J gene: TRBJ1-1; D gene: NA; clone size: NA; V gene: TRBV5-1; CDR3 DNA: TGCGCCAGCAGCTTGGGCAGCGGGCCTGCCGCTTTCTTT; CDR3 protein: CASSLGSGPAAFF
J gene: TRBJ2-5; D gene: NA; clone size: NA; V gene: TRBV6-5; CDR3 DNA: TGTGCCAGCAGTTACGAGGGAGGAAGGCCCCAGTACTTC; CDR3 protein: CASSYEGGRPQYF
J gene: TRBJ1-2; D gene: NA; clone size: NA; V gene: TRBV14; CDR3 DNA: TGTGCCAGCAGCCAAGGGGGCGTGGGGTCCAACTATGGCTACACCTTC; CDR3 protein: CASSQGGVGSNYGYTF
J gene: TRBJ1-6; D gene: TRBD1; clone size: NA; V gene: TRBV11-2; CDR3 DNA: TGTGCCAGCAGTTCCTACAGGGGCGGAAATTCACCCCTCCACTTT; CDR3 protein: CASSSYRGGNSPLHF
J gene: TRBJ2-5; D gene: TRBD2; clone size: NA; V gene: TRBV7-3; CDR3 DNA: TGTGCCAGCAGCTTATTAGGCTCGGGGACTAGCGGGGGGGGCTACCAAGAGACCCAGTACTTC; CDR3 protein: CASSLLGSGTSGGGYQETQYF
J gene: TRBJ2-5; D gene: NA; clone size: NA; V gene: TRBV7-9; CDR3 DNA: TGTGCCACCATGACAGGATACCAAGAGACCCAGTACTTC; CDR3 protein: CATMTGYQETQYF
J gene: TRBJ2-3; D gene: TRBD2; clone size: once; V gene: TRBV2; CDR3 DNA: TGTGCCAGCAGTGGACTAGCGGGGGTTAGAAATACGCAGTATTTT; CDR3 protein: CASSGLAGVRNTQYF
J gene: TRBJ2-4; D gene: TRBD2; clone size: NA; V gene: TRBV4-3; CDR3 DNA: TGCGCCAGCAGCCCGAATCGACTAGCGGGGGGATTACTAGCCAAAAACATTCAGTACTTC; CDR3 protein: CASSPNRLAGGLLAKNIQYF
J gene: TRBJ2-2; D gene: TRBD1; clone size: NA; V gene: TRBV28; CDR3 DNA: TGTGCCAGCACCGACCGTGACAGGGTGGGGACCGGGGAGCTGTTTTTT; CDR3 protein: CASTDRDRVGTGELFF
J gene: TRBJ2-3; D gene: TRBD1; clone size: NA; V gene: TRBV6-6; CDR3 DNA: TGTGCCAGCAGTGGCCGGGACAGGGCATCAGATACGCAGTATTTT; CDR3 protein: CASSGRDRASDTQYF
J gene: TRBJ1-5; D gene: TRBD1; clone size: NA; V gene: TRBV4-2; CDR3 DNA: TGTGCCAGCAGCCGAGATCGGACAGGGTATCAGCCCCAGCATTTT; CDR3 protein: CASSRDRTGYQPQHF
J gene: TRBJ1-1; D gene: NA; clone size: NA; V gene: TRBV5-4; CDR3 DNA: TGTGCCAGCAGCTTGGTTGGCAGGGCTCCTGAAGCTTTCTTT; CDR3 protein: CASSLVGRAPEAFF
J gene: TRBJ2-7; D gene: TRBD1; clone size: NA; V gene: TRBV5-1; CDR3 DNA: TGCGCCAGCAGCTGGGACAGGGGGAGGTACGAGCAGTACTTC; CDR3 protein: CASSWDRGRYEQYF
J gene: TRBJ2-2; D gene: NA; clone size: NA; V gene: TRBV29-1; CDR3 DNA: TGCAGCGTTCTCCGGGGGGCAAACACCGGGGAGCTGTTTTTT; CDR3 protein: CSVLRGANTGELFF
J gene: TRBJ2-1; D gene: TRBD2; clone size: NA; V gene: TRBV7-9; CDR3 DNA: TGTGCCAGCAGCTTAGGAGCGGGGGGTCCCTCCTACAATGAGCAGTTCTTC; CDR3 protein: CASSLGAGGPSYNEQFF
J gene: TRBJ1-1; D gene: NA; clone size: NA; V gene: TRBV4-2; CDR3 DNA: TGTGCCAGCAGCCAAGATGAAACGGGGGGCGAGGTGACTGAAGCTTTCTTT; CDR3 protein: CASSQDETGGEVTEAFF
J gene: TRBJ2-7; D gene: TRBD2; clone size: NA; V gene: TRBV7-2; CDR3 DNA: TGTGCCAGCAGCTTAAGAGCGGGGGGATTACTCTACGAGCAGTACTTC; CDR3 protein: CASSLRAGGLLYEQYF
J gene: TRBJ2-1; D gene: TRBD2; clone size: NA; V gene: TRBV18; CDR3 DNA: TGTGCCAGCTCACTCGCGCGGGGGGGATACAATGAGCAGTTCTTC; CDR3 protein: CASSLARGGYNEQFF
J gene: TRBJ1-1; D gene: TRBD1; clone size: NA; V gene: TRBV5-1; CDR3 DNA: TGCGCCAGCAGCTTGCGACATCGGGACAGTAACACTGAAGCTTTCTTT; CDR3 protein: CASSLRHRDSNTEAFF
J gene: TRBJ2-1; D gene: NA; clone size: NA; V gene: TRBV5-8; CDR3 DNA: TGTGCCAGCAGATACAGGTTCCCCTACAATGAGCAGTTCTTC; CDR3 protein: CASRYRFPYNEQFF
J gene: TRBJ1-4; D gene: TRBD1; clone size: NA; V gene: TRBV6-1; CDR3 DNA: TGTGCCAGCACTGACGGACAGGGGGCTAATGAAAAACTGTTTTTT; CDR3 protein: CASTDGQGANEKLFF
J gene: TRBJ2-2; D gene: TRBD1; clone size: NA; V gene: TRBV19; CDR3 DNA: TGTGCCAGCACCGCTGGGGACAGGGCGAACACCGGGGAGCTGTTTTTT; CDR3 protein: CASTAGDRANTGELFF
J gene: TRBJ2-7; D gene: TRBD2; clone size: NA; V gene: TRBV10-3; CDR3 DNA: TGTGCCATCAGCTCAGGGAGCGGGGACGAGCAGTACTTC; CDR3 protein: CAISSGSGDEQYF
J gene: TRBJ2-3; D gene: TRBD2; clone size: NA; V gene: TRBV27; CDR3 DNA: TGTGCCAGCAGAATTCTGACTAGCGGGGGAAGCACAGATACGCAGTATTTT; CDR3 protein: CASRILTSGGSTDTQYF
J gene: TRBJ2-5; D gene: TRBD2; clone size: NA; V gene: TRBV4-3; CDR3 DNA: TGCGCCAGCAGCCGCCTCCTTGCCGGGGGGGAGACCCAGTACTTC; CDR3 protein: CASSRLLAGGETQYF
J gene: TRBJ2-7; D gene: NA; clone size: NA; V gene: TRBV27; CDR3 DNA: TGTGCCAGCAGTGACGGGTTCCACGAGCAGTACTTC; CDR3 protein: CASSDGFHEQYF
J gene: TRBJ2-3; D gene: NA; clone size: NA; V gene: TRBV27; CDR3 DNA: TGTGCCAGCAGTTTAACCGGGTGGAGTACAGATACGCAGTATTTT; CDR3 protein: CASSLTGWSTDTQYF
J gene: TRBJ1-5; D gene: TRBD1; clone size: NA; V gene: TRBV27; CDR3 DNA: TGTGCCAGCAGTGGTACAGGGGTAAGCCAGCCCCAGCATTTT; CDR3 protein: CASSGTGVSQPQHF
J gene: TRBJ2-1; D gene: TRBD2; clone size: NA; V gene: TRBV29-1; CDR3 DNA: TGCAGCGTTGAAAGACTAGCGGGGGGTGATGAGCAGTTCTTC; CDR3 protein: CSVERLAGGDEQFF
J gene: TRBJ1-2; D gene: NA; clone size: NA; V gene: TRBV4-1; CDR3 DNA: TGCGCCAGCAGGGATTCTACTTTCCGAGGCTATGGCTACACCTTC; CDR3 protein: CASRDSTFRGYGYTF
J gene: TRBJ1-2; D gene: NA; clone size: NA; V gene: TRBV27; CDR3 DNA: TGTGCCAGCAGTCCCCAGACAGGCAACTATGGCTACACCTTC; CDR3 protein: CASSPQTGNYGYTF
J gene: TRBJ2-5; D gene: NA; clone size: NA; V gene: TRBV27; CDR3 DNA: TGTGCCAGCAGCCCCCGCGGCAGGGCGCAGTACTTC; CDR3 protein: CASSPRGRAQYF
J gene: TRBJ1-2; D gene: NA; clone size: NA; V gene: TRBV25-1; CDR3 DNA: TGTGCCAGCAGTCCTGACGACCGACGGGGGAGGGAACGATATGGCTACACCTTC; CDR3 protein: CASSPDDRRGRERYGYTF
J gene: TRBJ2-1; D gene: TRBD2; clone size: NA; V gene: TRBV28; CDR3 DNA: TGTGCCAGCAGAAGCGGGGGGGCCCGGTTTCAGCAGTTCTTC; CDR3 protein: CASRSGGARFQQFF
J gene: TRBJ1-2; D gene: NA; clone size: NA; V gene: TRBV29-1; CDR3 DNA: TGCAGCGTTGTCGGGGACTGGGGCTATGGCTACACCTTC; CDR3 protein: CSVVGDWGYGYTF
J gene: TRBJ2-2; D gene: NA; clone size: NA; V gene: TRBV7-2; CDR3 DNA: TGTGCCAGCAGCTTATTAGGGACAACCGCGAACACCGGGGAGCTGTTTTTT; CDR3 protein: CASSLLGTTANTGELFF
J gene: TRBJ2-6; D gene: NA; clone size: NA; V gene: TRBV5-8; CDR3 DNA: TGTGCCAGCAGTCAGGGTCTTATTGCCTCTGGGGCCAGCGTCCTGACTTTC; CDR3 protein: CASSQGLIASGASVLTF
J gene: TRBJ2-7; D gene: TRBD1; clone size: NA; V gene: TRBV5-6; CDR3 DNA: TGTGCCAGCAGTCTCCGGGACAGGTCCCCCTTCGAGCAGTACTTC; CDR3 protein: CASSLRDRSPFEQYF
J gene: TRBJ2-6; D gene: TRBD1; clone size: NA; V gene: TRBV28; CDR3 DNA: TGTGCCAGCAGTTTATGGGACAGGGGGCGTCCCGGGGCCAGCGTCCTGACTTTC; CDR3 protein: CASSLWDRGRPGASVLTF
J gene: TRBJ2-7; D gene: NA; clone size: once; V gene: TRBV7-3; CDR3 DNA: TGTGCCAGCAGCGAGGAACAGGGTTCCTCCTACGAGCAGTACTTC; CDR3 protein: CASSEEQGSSYEQYF
J gene: TRBJ2-7; D gene: NA; clone size: NA; V gene: TRBV5-1; CDR3 DNA: TGCGCCAGCAGCTTTCTGGGCGCGGGCACCTACGAGCAGTACTTC; CDR3 protein: CASSFLGAGTYEQYF